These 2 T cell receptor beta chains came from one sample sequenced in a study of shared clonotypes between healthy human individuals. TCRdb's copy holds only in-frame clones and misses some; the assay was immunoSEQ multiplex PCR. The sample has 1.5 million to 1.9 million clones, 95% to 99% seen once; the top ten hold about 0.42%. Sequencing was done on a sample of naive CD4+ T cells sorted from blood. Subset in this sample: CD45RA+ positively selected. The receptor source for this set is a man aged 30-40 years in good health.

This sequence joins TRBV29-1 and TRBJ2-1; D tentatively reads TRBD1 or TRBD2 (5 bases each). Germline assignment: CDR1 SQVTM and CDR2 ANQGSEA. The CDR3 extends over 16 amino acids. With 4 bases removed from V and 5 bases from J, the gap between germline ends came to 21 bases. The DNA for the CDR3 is TGCAGCGTTGCCGGGACCCCGAAAGGTGGACACAATGAGCAGTTCTTC. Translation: CSVAGTPKGGHNEQFF.

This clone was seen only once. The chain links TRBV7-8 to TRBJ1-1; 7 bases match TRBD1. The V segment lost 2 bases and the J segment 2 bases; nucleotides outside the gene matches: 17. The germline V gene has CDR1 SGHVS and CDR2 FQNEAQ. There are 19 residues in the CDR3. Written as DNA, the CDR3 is TGTGCCAGCAGCTTAAGTTCCTACAGGATACAAGGGGGCAACACTGAAGCTTTCTTT. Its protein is CASSLSSYRIQGGNTEAFF.